Following are 32 T cell receptor beta chains from one sample sequenced in a study of EBV T-cell therapy then PD-1 blockade in nasopharyngeal carcinoma. As for time point: 266 days after commencement of treatment, after nivolumab therapy. Treatment of the sample: AdE1-LMPpoly-expanded autologous EBV-specific T-cell therapy followed by anti-PD-1 nivolumab. These receptors have no known antigen. Sequenced by immunoSEQ multiplex PCR; TCRdb stores in-frame clones only, minus some. The table shows 20,000 or so clones, with roughly 80% occurring only once. The source material was CD8+ T cells from blood, sampled around day 260 from a patient whose treatment included autologous EBV-specific T cells and nivolumab. The origin of the receptors is a middle-aged man with nasopharyngeal carcinoma.

The genes are TRBV3-1 (or the pseudogene TRBV3-2) and TRBJ2-2; weak D call: TRBD2 (6 bases). The germline V and J ends were trimmed by 0 bases and 1 base, with 9 bases remaining between them. The CDR3 contains 16 residues. CDR1 is LGHDT and CDR2 is YNNKEL in the germline V gene (reference sequence). CDR3 nucleotide sequence: TGTGCCAGCAGCCAAGAACGGGGGAGGAACACCGGGGAGCTGTTTTTT. Its translation: CASSQERGRNTGELFF.

The rearrangement uses TRBV4-3 and TRBJ2-1; D is possibly TRBD1 or TRBD2 (5 bases each). Germline CDR1 LGHNA, CDR2 YSLEER. V was shortened by 3 bases and J by 3 bases, with 18 bases between the two germline ends. The CDR3 covers 17 residues. The CDR3 sequence: CASSQYQGPSDYNEQFF. The DNA of the CDR3 is TGCGCCAGCAGCCAGTACCAGGGACCCAGCGACTACAATGAGCAGTTCTTC.

V and J are TRBV5-6 and TRBJ2-7; D remains ambiguous. V was cut by 0 bases and J by 0 bases, with 4 bases left in between. Germline V gene lookup returns CDR1 SGHDT and CDR2 YYEEEE. The CDR3 loop spans 13 amino acids. The DNA for the CDR3 is TGTGCCAGCAGCTTGGGGAGCTCCTACGAGCAGTACTTC. It translates to CASSLGSSYEQYF.

The J gene is TRBJ1-2, the V gene TRBV4-1, with D maybe TRBD1 (6 bases). V shed 4 bases and J shed 5 bases, with 26 bases lying between them. CDR3 length equals 18 residues. The V gene's germline CDR1 is MGHRA and CDR2 YSYEKL. In DNA form, the CDR3 reads TGCGCCAGCAGCCCGGATGGGAGGGGGGGCGCTGGGTATTATGGCTACACCTTC. Translating it yields CASSPDGRGGAGYYGYTF.

CDR3 loop: CASSVGGSGGPNTGELFF. The CDR3 nucleotides read TGTGCCAGCAGCGTGGGAGGTAGCGGGGGGCCTAACACCGGGGAGCTGTTTTTT. This chain joins TRBV9 and TRBJ2-2, with 10 positions matching TRBD2. Germline trimming cut 2 bases from V and 2 bases from J; bases unmatched to any gene: 9. CDR3 size: 18 residues. Germline values: CDR1 SGDLS, CDR2 YYNGEE.

This chain connects TRBV15 to TRBJ2-5, with no clear D. The V end lost 0 bases, the J end lost 2 bases, and 10 bases lay between the germline ends. CDR3 length: 15 residues. In germline, CDR1 is LNHNV, CDR2 YYDKDF (reference sequence). The chain's CDR3 is CATSREGIWQETQYF. DNA for the CDR3: TGTGCCACCAGCAGAGAGGGCATCTGGCAAGAGACCCAGTACTTC.

The gene calls are TRBV27 and TRBJ2-7; TRBD1 agrees at 7 bases. Germline CDR1 is MNHEY and CDR2 is SMNVEV (reference sequence). V trimming: 4 bases; J trimming: 5 bases; junction bases outside the gene matches: 14. The CDR3 spans 16 residues. The CDR3, as DNA: TGTGCCAGCAGTTCCCGCTCGCCGGGACAGTTCGACGAGCAGTACTTC. This sequence encodes CASSSRSPGQFDEQYF.

The rearrangement joins TRBV9 to TRBJ2-5, with D tentatively TRBD2 (7 bases). CDR3 size: 15 residues. Deletions cut 0 bases from V and 1 base from J, with 10 bases between. Germline lookup yields CDR1 SGDLS and CDR2 YYNGEE. The CDR3 region has the DNA TGTGCCAGCAGCGTAGAGGGGGGGGTCCAAGAGACCCAGTACTTC. This codes for CASSVEGGVQETQYF.

The rearrangement joins TRBV2 to TRBJ1-4; tentatively, D is TRBD1 (5 bases). The CDR3 consists of 11 residues. The V gene's germline CDR1 is SNHLY and CDR2 FYNNEI. V dropped 8 bases and J dropped 7 bases, with 8 bases sitting between them. DNA for the CDR3: TGTGCCAGCTTGGGGGGTGAAAAACTGTTTTTT. This translates into CASLGGEKLFF.

V gene TRBV9 combines with J gene TRBJ2-7, with 8 bases lining up with TRBD2. Germline loops: CDR1 SGDLS, CDR2 YYNGEE. Germline trimming cut 0 bases from V and 7 bases from J; bases unmatched to any gene: 6. The CDR3 extends over 14 amino acids. CDR3 in DNA: TGTGCCAGCAGCGTAGACGGGGGGGCCCAGGAGCAGTACTTC. This codes for CASSVDGGAQEQYF.

This clone has a single count. This chain links TRBV9 with TRBJ2-1; no definite D call. V was clipped by 7 bases and J by 3 bases, with 8 bases between them. The CDR3 totals 12 residues. Germline V gene data show CDR1 as SGDLS and CDR2 as YYNGEE. In DNA form, the CDR3 reads TGTGCCAGCGGCAGCGTCTACAATGAGCAGTTCTTC. Residues: CASGSVYNEQFF.

The chain employs TRBV4-2 and TRBJ1-1, with D hard to call. V was trimmed by 1 base and J by 8 bases, leaving 8 bases between them. There are 12 residues in the CDR3. The germline V gene has CDR1 LGHNA and CDR2 YNFKEQ. The CDR3 region is CASSQGRQEAFF. CDR3 in DNA: TGTGCCAGCAGCCAAGGGAGGCAAGAAGCTTTCTTT.

This chain joins TRBV6-5 and TRBJ2-7, with D tentatively TRBD2 (6 bases). Germline CDR1 MNHEY, CDR2 SVGAGI. Trimming pared 0 bases from V and 2 bases from J, leaving 11 bases between. The CDR3 length is 15 residues. CDR3 DNA sequence: TGTGCCAGCAGTTACTCCCCGAGCGGGCCCTACGAGCAGTACTTC. The encoded protein is CASSYSPSGPYEQYF.

The chain has TRBV6-5 and TRBJ2-3; 9 bases are a match to TRBD2. Germline CDR1 reads MNHEY; CDR2 reads SVGAGI. The V gene end was trimmed by 5 bases and the J gene end by 4 bases; junction bases not matched to a gene: 7. There are 15 residues in the CDR3. The CDR3: CASSRLAEGPDTQYF. In DNA, the CDR3 is TGTGCCAGCAGTCGACTAGCGGAGGGGCCAGATACGCAGTATTTT.

Sample share makes this clone medium-sized. The rearrangement uses TRBV6-2 or TRBV6-3 and TRBJ2-7, with a weak D call TRBD2 (5 bases). Trimming removed 4 bases from V and 3 bases from J, with 19 bases in between. This CDR3 has 16 residues. CDR1 and CDR2 (germline): MNHEY, SVGEGT. The chain's CDR3 is CASSSTRWENYYEQYF. CDR3 bases: TGTGCCAGCAGTTCCACCAGGTGGGAGAACTACTACGAGCAGTACTTC.

The gene calls are TRBV7-6 and TRBJ2-1; 7 positions match TRBD2. This CDR3 spans 15 amino acids. The germline V gene encodes CDR1 SGHVS and CDR2 FNYEAQ. V shed 5 bases, J shed 12 bases, and the junction held 16 bases outside the gene matches. The CDR3 DNA reads as TGTGCCAGCAGCCCTCTAACGGGACTACCCGGTGGGCAGTTCTTC. Encoded protein: CASSPLTGLPGGQFF.

This clone showed up just a few times. CDR3 nucleotide sequence: TGTGCCAGCAGCCTAACGCCACCCTGGGGGTTGAACACTGAAGCTTTCTTT. Translated, it gives CASSLTPPWGLNTEAFF. The V gene is TRBV3-1 (or the pseudogene TRBV3-2), the J gene TRBJ1-1, with D perhaps matching TRBD1 (5 bases). The V gene's germline CDR1 is LGHDT and CDR2 YNNKEL (reference sequence). V lost 4 bases, J lost 0 bases, and 18 bases lay in between. The CDR3 contains 17 residues.

The chain links TRBV7-3 to TRBJ2-3; a weak D match, TRBD2 (5 bases). The germline gives CDR1 SGHTA, CDR2 FQGTGA. CDR3 length: 16 amino acids. Trimming shortened V by 2 bases and J by 0 bases, and 12 bases separated the two germline ends. The CDR3 reads CASSLGRSGSTDTQYF. The CDR3 nucleotides read TGTGCCAGCAGCTTAGGGCGGTCGGGGAGCACAGATACGCAGTATTTT.

This clone was seen only a few times. J is TRBJ2-7 and V is TRBV7-9; TRBD1 or TRBD2 may be the D gene (5 bases each). Trimming cost V 5 bases and J 1 base, with 12 bases left between them. The germline gives CDR1 SEHNR, CDR2 FQNEAQ (reference sequence). This CDR3 contains 14 residues. CDR3 bases: TGTGCCAGCAGCCTAACGGGACCTTCCTACGAGCAGTACTTC. It codes for CASSLTGPSYEQYF.

The gene calls are TRBV6-5 and TRBJ1-5; 7 positions match TRBD1. The CDR3 is 14 amino acids. CDR1 and CDR2 from the germline V gene are MNHEY and SVGAGI. V lost 6 bases to trimming and J lost 5 bases; unmatched junction nucleotides: 7. The chain's CDR3 is CASRRQGWDQPQHF. The DNA for the CDR3 is TGTGCCAGCAGAAGACAGGGTTGGGATCAGCCCCAGCATTTT.

V gene TRBV6-5 combines with J gene TRBJ2-7, with D tentatively TRBD1 (6 bases). Between the trimmed V and J ends, which lost 10 bases and 4 bases, there was a span of 11 bases. The CDR3 loop spans 11 amino acids. Germline V lookup: CDR1 MNHEY, CDR2 SVGAGI. The CDR3 protein is CAIGTPYEQYF. In nucleotides, the CDR3 is TGTGCCATCGGGACACCTTACGAGCAGTACTTC.

The genes are TRBV9 and TRBJ1-1; 9 nucleotides line up with TRBD1. Germline values: CDR1 SGDLS, CDR2 YYNGEE. The V and J ends lost 3 bases and 3 bases, in that order; junction bases with no gene match: 3. The CDR3 runs 14 residues. The CDR3 region is CASSGTGGHTEAFF. The CDR3 DNA is TGTGCCAGCAGCGGAACAGGGGGCCACACTGAAGCTTTCTTT.

The chain uses TRBV24-1 and TRBJ1-2, with no clear D. This CDR3 contains 14 residues. V was clipped by 5 bases and J by 8 bases, with 17 bases between them. Looked up from germline, CDR1 is KGHDR and CDR2 is SFDVKD. DNA of the CDR3: TGTGCCACCAGTGTCTCGACTCGACCGGGGGGCTACACCTTC. Residues: CATSVSTRPGGYTF.

The J gene is TRBJ2-1, the V gene TRBV3-1 (or the pseudogene TRBV3-2), with TRBD1 as a possible D gene (6 bases). Trimming pared 3 bases from V and 0 bases from J, leaving 12 bases between. The germline V gene encodes CDR1 LGHDT and CDR2 YNNKEL (reference sequence). This CDR3 has 16 amino acids. CDR3: CASSQPGHNSYNEQFF. CDR3 nucleotide sequence: TGTGCCAGCAGCCAGCCGGGACACAACTCCTACAATGAGCAGTTCTTC.

In DNA, the CDR3 is TGTGCCAGCAGCAAAACAGAGAACACTGAAGCTTTCTTT. As protein: CASSKTENTEAFF. The chain links TRBV5-4 to TRBJ1-1; no definite D call. Deletions cut 4 bases from V and 1 base from J, with 8 bases between. Per germline, CDR1 SGHNT and CDR2 YYREEE (reference sequence). The CDR3 covers 13 residues.

The genes are TRBV12-3 or TRBV12-4 and TRBJ1-2; unclear D gene. The V end lost 6 bases, the J end lost 6 bases, and 8 bases lay between the germline ends. The CDR3 has 11 amino acids. CDR3 nucleotides: TGTGCCAGCAGAAATTCCGATGGCTACACCTTC. Amino acids: CASRNSDGYTF.

The chain links TRBV6-2 or TRBV6-3 to TRBJ2-3, with a weak D call TRBD2 (6 bases). Germline values: CDR1 MNHEY, CDR2 SVGEGT. Trimming took off 5 bases at V and 4 bases at J, with 19 bases between the two ends. There are 16 residues in the CDR3. CDR3 nucleotides: TGTGCCAGCAGTCGCAGGCCACTAGCCCTTCCAGATACGCAGTATTTT. Translation gives CASSRRPLALPDTQYF.

This sequence joins TRBV9 and TRBJ1-1; D is unclear. Germline values: CDR1 SGDLS, CDR2 YYNGEE. V was cut by 1 base and J by 4 bases, with 11 bases left in between. The CDR3 loop spans 14 amino acids. CDR3 coding DNA: TGTGCCAGCAGCGTATCCGGGTCCGGCACTGAAGCTTTCTTT. Protein sequence: CASSVSGSGTEAFF.

A word on this clone: The conserved phenylalanine or tryptophan normally closing the CDR3 is absent here, so this likely arose from a read error. The J gene is TRBJ2-7, the V gene TRBV27; D perhaps matches TRBD1 (5 bases). Germline CDR1 is MNHEY and CDR2 is SMNVEV (reference sequence). Trimming stripped 4 bases from V and 3 bases from J, with 10 bases between. The CDR3 has 13 amino acids. The CDR3 nucleotides read TGTGCCAGCAGTTGGGGCAGCGACTACGAGCAGTACCTC. This gives the protein CASSWGSDYEQYL.

The chain carries TRBV6-2 or TRBV6-3 and TRBJ2-1, with 11 bases lining up with TRBD2. V was pared by 0 bases and J by 8 bases, with 9 bases of the junction left unmatched. Germline V gene lookup returns CDR1 MNHEY and CDR2 SVGEGT. This CDR3 has 17 amino acids. CDR3 in amino acids: CASSYSSGSGGADEQFF. In nucleotides, the CDR3 is TGTGCCAGCAGTTACTCGAGTGGTAGCGGGGGGGCCGATGAGCAGTTCTTC.

The rearrangement joins TRBV15 to TRBJ2-2; TRBD2 agrees at 7 bases. The CDR3 is 16 amino acids. After removal of 5 bases from V and 4 bases from J, the junction contained 10 bases not matched to a gene. Germline V gives CDR1 LNHNV, CDR2 YYDKDF (reference sequence). The CDR3 reads CATSRTREPSTGELFF. DNA for the CDR3: TGTGCCACCAGCCGGACGCGGGAGCCATCCACCGGGGAGCTGTTTTTT.

The rearrangement joins TRBV28 to TRBJ1-2; D may be TRBD1 (6 bases). V lost 5 bases, J lost 8 bases, and 15 bases lay in between. This CDR3 contains 13 residues. CDR1 and CDR2 (germline): MDHEN, SYDVKM. The CDR3 here is CASSTGAPSGYTF. The DNA for the CDR3 is TGTGCCAGCAGTACGGGGGCGCCTTCCGGCTACACCTTC.